This is a list of T cell receptor beta chains from one sample in a study of molecular identifiers for immune sequencing clone quantification. TCRdb reprocessed the PCR reads with MiXCR, giving one entry per CDR3 protein. The sample records some 100,000 distinct CDR3 sequences, over 15% being singletons. Sequencing used naive CD8+ T cells from blood, with Jurkat cell RNA spiked in. These receptor sequences come from a human donor in good health. Some libraries in this study had Jurkat cell RNA spiked in. Each CDR3 is given without its conserved first and last residue. The order of the fields is V gene, J gene, CDR3 protein.

>TRBV6-2/TRBV6-3|TRBJ2-3
ASSYEAGDSTDTQY
>TRBV15|TRBJ1-2
ATSTDYGYT
>TRBV30|TRBJ2-6
AWEASGANVLT
>TRBV12-5|TRBJ2-7
ASGLVGGDKSYEQY
>TRBV6-2/TRBV6-3|TRBJ2-5
ASSYGSNTETQY
>TRBV4-3|TRBJ2-7
ASSQDIGEGYEQY
>TRBV30|TRBJ2-7
AWSVLRGSAYEQY
>TRBV7-9|TRBJ2-2
ASTHPGGVATGELF
>TRBV20-1|TRBJ2-2
SANDRGDTGELF
>TRBV7-9|TRBJ1-4
ASSQPRGGQRNEKLF
>TRBV15|TRBJ2-3
ATSRITSGRLEDTQY
>TRBV19|TRBJ1-5
ASSIVEYSDQPQH
>TRBV6-2/TRBV6-3|TRBJ2-3
ASSYSHEEVEPDTQY
>TRBV5-6|TRBJ2-7
ASSLLWTAYEQY
>TRBV19|TRBJ1-1
ASSTGGNTEAF
>TRBV19|TRBJ2-5
ASSISDGTSGATQY
>TRBV7-9|TRBJ2-3
ASSLPPLALAGGTTSTDTQY
>TRBV10-3|TRBJ2-7
AIRITGMAGEQY
>TRBV12-3/TRBV12-4|TRBJ2-5
ASLGGSQETQY
>TRBV7-9|TRBJ2-3
ASRRAGQGLTDTQY
>TRBV9|TRBJ2-3
ASSVGGRPADTQY
>TRBV28|TRBJ2-3
ASSLTRDITDTQY
>TRBV10-1|TRBJ2-3
ASSTGQRGGGGPDTQY
>TRBV6-5|TRBJ2-4
ASTDISRAKNIQY
>TRBV10-3|TRBJ2-5
AIGGQDQETQY
>TRBV7-9|TRBJ1-1
ASSLGQGVSEAF
>TRBV19|TRBJ2-1
ASSIDSGGSYNEQF
>TRBV5-1|TRBJ2-1
ASSLHATSDYNEQF
>TRBV7-9|TRBJ2-2
ASSFLVRDTGELF
>TRBV7-6|TRBJ2-7
ASSLGRQSYEQY
>TRBV12-3/TRBV12-4|TRBJ2-7
ASSPTDRGSYEQY
>TRBV7-8|TRBJ2-3
ASSLAGTADTQY
>TRBV15|TRBJ2-1
ATSRSGQGAYNEQF
>TRBV7-3|TRBJ1-1
ASSLGGGTEAF
>TRBV7-1|TRBJ2-3
ASSLSGSSSTDTQY
>TRBV19|TRBJ1-3
ASSGTDSRNTIY
>TRBV30|TRBJ2-1
AWTPYGTGLSYNEQF
>TRBV6-5|TRBJ2-6
ASSRTVYSSGANVLT
>TRBV4-3|TRBJ1-6
ASSLGRVNSPLH
>TRBV5-8|TRBJ2-7
ASSLGVAVVSYEQY
>TRBV12-3/TRBV12-4|TRBJ2-6
ASSLGQVASGANVLT
>TRBV15|TRBJ2-7
ATSSLGESYEQY
>TRBV20-1|TRBJ2-7
SAQLSGRGVEVYEQY
>TRBV11-2|TRBJ2-7
ASSPRGGLAGHEQY
>TRBV11-2|TRBJ1-1
ASRADTNTEAF
>TRBV27|TRBJ1-1
ASSMGTGGSAEAF